The 27 T cell receptor beta chains presented below share a single source sample, sequenced in a study of CD4 T cells in relation to SARS-CoV-2 and coronaviruses. Clones were sequenced by immunoSEQ multiplex PCR, and TCRdb holds only the in-frame ones, with some missing. The sample includes roughly 61,000 clones, 70% to 90% seen only once; the top ten take about 1.5%. Unexposed donor CD4+ T cells date from about 2011-2018, before the COVID-19 pandemic. Sequenced input: memory CD4+ T cells from PBMCs. Receptors originate from a human donor in good health.

The CDR3 bases are TGTGCCAGCAGCCAAGGATGGAGGGGAGAGACCCAGTACTTC. It yields the protein CASSQGWRGETQYF. This chain links TRBV3-1 (or the pseudogene TRBV3-2) with TRBJ2-5, with a weak D call TRBD2 (6 bases). Looked up from germline, CDR1 is LGHDT and CDR2 is YNNKEL (reference sequence). The CDR3 covers 14 residues. The V gene lost 1 base and the J gene lost 4 bases, with 10 bases spanning the gap.

CDR3 in amino acids: CASSSQGTTDTQYF. For the CDR3, the DNA is TGTGCCAGCAGTTCACAGGGTACCACAGATACGCAGTATTTT. The chain uses TRBV28 and TRBJ2-3, with a tentative D call TRBD1 (6 bases). CDR1 is MDHEN, CDR2 SYDVKM, per germline. Trimming stripped 4 bases from V and 2 bases from J, with 10 bases between. The CDR3 extends over 14 amino acids.

This chain links TRBV24-1 with TRBJ2-5, with 8 bases identical to TRBD1. The CDR3 consists of 13 residues. V lost 6 bases to trimming and J lost 5 bases; unmatched junction nucleotides: 4. Germline CDR1 and CDR2: KGHDR and SFDVKD. In DNA form, the CDR3 reads TGTGCCACCAGTCAGGGGGCCCGGGAGACCCAGTACTTC. Translated, it gives CATSQGARETQYF.

This chain joins TRBV19 and TRBJ1-5; tentatively, D is TRBD1 (5 bases). V was trimmed by 5 bases and J by 5 bases, leaving 19 bases between them. The CDR3 extends over 16 amino acids. Germline V gives CDR1 LNHDA, CDR2 SQIVND (reference sequence). The CDR3 DNA sequence: TGTGCCAGTAGTCCGAAGGACAAAATAGTCCATCAGCCCCAGCATTTT. Translated: CASSPKDKIVHQPQHF.

The gene calls are TRBV19 and TRBJ2-1, with TRBD1 as a possible D gene (5 bases). V was cut by 10 bases and J by 6 bases, with 22 bases left in between. CDR1 and CDR2 from the germline V gene are LNHDA and SQIVND (reference sequence). This CDR3 region has 15 residues. The CDR3: CANPELPGPFNEQFF. CDR3 nucleotide sequence: TGTGCCAATCCCGAATTACCAGGGCCCTTCAATGAGCAGTTCTTC.

This chain uses TRBV25-1 with TRBJ1-6, with 7 nucleotides matching TRBD1. V lost 7 bases, J lost 6 bases, and 3 bases stayed unmatched. Germline values: CDR1 MGHDK, CDR2 SYGVNS. The CDR3 runs 13 residues. The DNA for the CDR3 is TGTGCCAGCATAGGGGACAGTAATTCACCCCTCCACTTT. It is translated as CASIGDSNSPLHF.

The chain is built from TRBV5-1 and TRBJ2-2, with 7 bases fitting TRBD2. Germline trimming cut 4 bases from V and 4 bases from J; bases unmatched to any gene: 7. This CDR3 contains 15 residues. The germline CDR1 and CDR2 sequences are SGHRS and YFSETQ. CDR3 nucleotides: TGCGCCAGCAGCCCTCGGACGGGGGGCACCGGGGAGCTGTTTTTT. This translates into CASSPRTGGTGELFF.

The CDR3, as DNA: TGTGCCAGCTCACCAATGGGGGCCGGGGAGACCCAGTACTTC. It is translated as CASSPMGAGETQYF. V is TRBV18 and J is TRBJ2-5, with a possible D match to TRBD1 (6 bases). The V end was cut by 2 bases, the J end by 5 bases, with 12 bases between. Looked up from germline, CDR1 is KGHSH and CDR2 is LQKENI. CDR3 length: 14 residues.

The chain has TRBV28 and TRBJ2-4, with D possibly being TRBD1 (5 bases). The V gene's germline CDR1 is MDHEN and CDR2 SYDVKM. The CDR3 is 13 amino acids. V shed 6 bases and J shed 3 bases, with 9 bases lying between them. The CDR3 nucleotides are TGTGCCAGCAGGGGGCATGGCAAAAACATTCAGTACTTC. Protein product: CASRGHGKNIQYF.

In DNA form, the CDR3 reads TGTGCCAGCAGCTTAGGTGTAGGAGTCAACACCGGGGAGCTGTTTTTT. This codes for CASSLGVGVNTGELFF. The rearrangement uses TRBV7-9 and TRBJ2-2; the D is unclear. This CDR3 contains 16 residues. The germline gives CDR1 SEHNR, CDR2 FQNEAQ (reference sequence). The V end was cut by 1 base, the J end by 2 bases, with 11 bases between.

The chain employs TRBV5-1 and TRBJ1-5; possible D gene TRBD1, 5 bases. V lost 4 bases and J lost 0, with 14 bases in between. The CDR3 sequence is 16 residues long. CDR1 and CDR2 (germline): SGHRS, YFSETQ. CDR3: CASSPTGEVSNQPQHF. DNA for the CDR3: TGCGCCAGCAGCCCGACGGGGGAAGTTAGCAATCAGCCCCAGCATTTT.

The chain links TRBV7-9 to TRBJ2-3, with TRBD1 matching over 7 bases. V dropped 3 bases and J dropped 5; count of bases not matched to a gene: 5. The CDR3 is 14 amino acids. Germline V gene lookup returns CDR1 SEHNR and CDR2 FQNEAQ (reference sequence). The CDR3 reads CASSFDRARDTQYF. Written as DNA, the CDR3 is TGTGCCAGCAGCTTCGACAGGGCCAGAGATACGCAGTATTTT.

The J gene is TRBJ2-3, the V gene TRBV23-1; tentatively, D is TRBD2 (6 bases). TRBV23-1 is sorted into the ORF group, with uncertain function. The CDR3 spans 14 residues. V lost 10 bases and J lost 6, with 20 bases in between. CDR3 sequence (DNA): TGCGCCACCAAGGAGGGGTTCCCCCGTGATACGCAGTATTTT. Translated, it gives CATKEGFPRDTQYF.

The V call is TRBV3-1 (or the pseudogene TRBV3-2), the J call TRBJ2-1, with D maybe TRBD1 (5 bases). Trimming left V 4 bases short and J 10 bases short, with 20 bases between. There are 15 residues in the CDR3. Germline V CDR1 and CDR2: LGHDT, YNNKEL (reference sequence). In nucleotides, the CDR3 is TGTGCCAGCAGCCCTATCAGGGCAAGTCCTAGGGAGCAGTTCTTC. This codes for CASSPIRASPREQFF.

The rearrangement uses TRBV5-6 and TRBJ1-3, with 7 bases lining up with TRBD1. Germline values: CDR1 SGHDT, CDR2 YYEEEE. The J segment lost 0 bases and the V segment lost 4 bases, leaving 1 base of the junction unmatched. This CDR3 contains 14 residues. The CDR3 sequence: CASSRTGSGNTIYF. The CDR3 region has the DNA TGTGCCAGCAGCCGGACAGGCTCTGGAAACACCATATATTTT.

The V gene is TRBV15, the J gene TRBJ2-5; D gene ambiguous. V lost 0 bases and J 0 bases, leaving 5 bases between the germline ends. Germline loops: CDR1 LNHNV, CDR2 YYDKDF (reference sequence). The CDR3 has 14 residues. CDR3 sequence: CATSRDQNQETQYF. The CDR3 DNA reads as TGTGCCACCAGCAGAGATCAGAACCAAGAGACCCAGTACTTC.

This chain links TRBV5-8 with TRBJ2-6, with 7 bases fitting TRBD1. CDR3 length: 17 amino acids. Germline CDR1 SGHTS, CDR2 YDEGEE. The V gene end was trimmed by 0 bases and the J gene end by 4 bases; junction bases not matched to a gene: 7. CDR3: CASSLGLQGSGANVLTF. The DNA of the CDR3 is TGTGCCAGCAGCTTGGGATTACAGGGGTCCGGGGCCAACGTCCTGACTTTC.

The J gene is TRBJ2-7, the V gene TRBV4-1, with TRBD1 as a possible D gene (5 bases). Germline V gives CDR1 MGHRA, CDR2 YSYEKL. The V gene lost 0 bases and the J gene lost 9 bases, with 15 bases spanning the gap. CDR3 length equals 14 residues. CDR3 coding DNA: TGCGCCAGCAGCCAAGATGACAGCTCCCCTGGGCAGTACTTC. This encodes CASSQDDSSPGQYF.

The V and J genes are TRBV5-1 and TRBJ2-5; TRBD1 matches 8 bases. The CDR3 length is 14 residues. With 6 bases clipped from V and 4 bases from J, the junction kept 8 bases outside the gene matches. Germline V gives CDR1 SGHRS, CDR2 YFSETQ. CDR3 loop: CASTGGQVVETQYF. Here the CDR3 DNA reads TGCGCCAGCACAGGGGGACAGGTGGTAGAGACCCAGTACTTC.

This sequence joins TRBV5-1 and TRBJ2-5; D is unresolved. This CDR3 is 12 amino acids long. V was shortened by 4 bases and J by 3 bases, with 7 bases between the two germline ends. The V gene's germline CDR1 is SGHRS and CDR2 YFSETQ. In DNA form, the CDR3 reads TGCGCCAGCAGCCCGACCGAAGAGACCCAGTACTTC. This gives the protein CASSPTEETQYF.

V usage is TRBV27 and J usage is TRBJ1-2, with a possible D match to TRBD1 (6 bases). Per the germline V gene, CDR1 is MNHEY and CDR2 is SMNVEV (reference sequence). The CDR3 sequence is 17 residues long. Trimming removed 1 base from V and 2 bases from J, with 17 bases in between. Written as DNA, the CDR3 is TGTGCCAGCAGTTTATTAGGGGTAAGCGGACAGAACTATGGCTACACCTTC. It encodes CASSLLGVSGQNYGYTF.

The count of this clone is one. The rearrangement links TRBV6-5 to TRBJ2-2; 9 bases line up with TRBD1. J lost 6 bases, V lost 6 bases, and 8 bases had no gene match. This CDR3 is 15 amino acids long. Germline-derived CDR1 and CDR2 are MNHEY and SVGAGI. This chain's CDR3 is CASRIQGAQAGELFF. CDR3 nucleotides: TGTGCCAGCAGAATACAGGGGGCGCAGGCCGGGGAGCTGTTTTTT.

This clone was detected only a few times. V usage is TRBV27 and J usage is TRBJ2-7; D unresolved. This CDR3 contains 14 residues. Germline V gene lookup returns CDR1 MNHEY and CDR2 SMNVEV (reference sequence). With 6 bases removed from V and 2 bases from J, the gap between germline ends came to 14 bases. CDR3 sequence (DNA): TGTGCCAGCAGCGAAAAGCGAGGAACCTACGAGCAGTACTTC. This encodes CASSEKRGTYEQYF.

The chain couples TRBV18 to TRBJ2-5; no clear D. V was trimmed by 2 bases and J by 3 bases, leaving 7 bases between them. Germline V gene sequence: CDR1 KGHSH, CDR2 LQKENI. The CDR3 runs 13 residues. The CDR3 here is CASSPKDKETQYF. CDR3 DNA: TGTGCCAGCTCACCAAAGGATAAAGAGACCCAGTACTTC.

This chain links TRBV9 with TRBJ2-1; D ambiguous. Germline CDR1 and CDR2: SGDLS and YYNGEE. Trimming took 0 bases from V and 3 from J, leaving 16 bases between them. The CDR3 spans 17 residues. CDR3 protein: CASSVEATDLNYNEQFF. CDR3 coding DNA: TGTGCCAGCAGCGTAGAAGCAACAGACCTTAACTACAATGAGCAGTTCTTC.

The chain links TRBV10-2 to TRBJ2-2, with D possibly matching TRBD2 (5 bases). Germline V gene sequence: CDR1 WSHSY, CDR2 SAAADI. Between the trimmed V and J ends, which lost 6 bases and 5 bases, there was a span of 19 bases. The CDR3 covers 16 residues. CDR3 in amino acids: CASRLRGRGNTGELFF. CDR3 DNA: TGCGCCAGCAGGCTCCGTGGACGAGGGAATACCGGGGAGCTGTTTTTT.

The chain has TRBV4-1 and TRBJ2-1; the match to TRBD2 covers 12 bases. The CDR3 consists of 17 residues. Losses at the gene ends were 0 bases for V and 5 bases for J; bases not matched to a gene: 5. Germline V gene lookup returns CDR1 MGHRA and CDR2 YSYEKL. The DNA of the CDR3 is TGCGCCAGCAGCCAAGACCAGACTAGCGGGAGCCACAATGAGCAGTTCTTC. Its translation: CASSQDQTSGSHNEQFF.